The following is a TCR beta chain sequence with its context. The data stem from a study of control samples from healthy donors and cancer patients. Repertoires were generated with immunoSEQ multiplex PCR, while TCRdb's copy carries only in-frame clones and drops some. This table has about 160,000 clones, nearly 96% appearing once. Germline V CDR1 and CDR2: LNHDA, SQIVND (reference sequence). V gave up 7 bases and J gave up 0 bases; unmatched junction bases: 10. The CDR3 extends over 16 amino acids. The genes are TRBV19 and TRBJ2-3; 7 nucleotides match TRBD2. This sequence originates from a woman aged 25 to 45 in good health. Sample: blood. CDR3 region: CASTKIAGRSTDTQYF. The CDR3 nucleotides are TGTGCCAGTACGAAGATAGCGGGCAGGAGCACAGATACGCAGTATTTT.